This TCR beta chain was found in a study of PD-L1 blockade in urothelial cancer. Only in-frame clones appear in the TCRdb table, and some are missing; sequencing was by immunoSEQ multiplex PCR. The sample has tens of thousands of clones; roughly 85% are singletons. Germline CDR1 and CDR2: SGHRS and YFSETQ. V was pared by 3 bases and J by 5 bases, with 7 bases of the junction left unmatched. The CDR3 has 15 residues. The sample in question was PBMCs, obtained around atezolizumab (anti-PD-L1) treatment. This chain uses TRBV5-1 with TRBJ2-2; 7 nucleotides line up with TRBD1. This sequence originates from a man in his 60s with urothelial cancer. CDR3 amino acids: CASSSGTVWTGELFF. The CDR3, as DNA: TGCGCCAGCAGCTCCGGGACAGTTTGGACCGGGGAGCTGTTTTTT.